The 24 T cell receptor beta chains below come from one sample, sequenced in a study of shared clonotypes between healthy human individuals. Using immunoSEQ multiplex PCR, the repertoire was profiled, and TCRdb retains in-frame clones only, with some absent. The sample lists 1.6 million or so clones; around 97% were seen once. What was sequenced was naive CD4+ T cells sorted from blood. Subset given: CD45RA+ positively selected. Receptors were obtained from a man aged 30 to 45 in good health.

The genes are TRBV6-5 and TRBJ2-4; the D gene is possibly TRBD1 (6 bases). V gave up 6 bases and J gave up 3 bases, with 12 bases separating them. CDR1 is MNHEY and CDR2 is SVGAGI in the germline V gene. The CDR3 spans 14 residues. The CDR3 sequence is CASSRQADKNIQYF. The CDR3 coding sequence is TGTGCCAGCAGCAGACAGGCGGACAAAAACATTCAGTACTTC.

The V and J genes are TRBV7-8 and TRBJ2-2; D unresolved. V lost 2 bases and J lost 6, with 10 bases in between. The CDR3 contains 14 residues. Germline V gene lookup returns CDR1 SGHVS and CDR2 FQNEAQ. The CDR3 here is CASSLIRLAGELFF. CDR3 nucleotide sequence: TGTGCCAGCAGCTTAATTCGGCTAGCCGGGGAGCTGTTTTTT.

The genes are TRBV5-1 and TRBJ1-1; 10 positions agree with TRBD1. Trimming at V came to 5 bases and at J to 5 bases, leaving 6 bases not matched to a gene. CDR3 length: 14 amino acids. The germline gives CDR1 SGHRS, CDR2 YFSETQ. This CDR3 is CASSSDRGRTEAFF. In DNA form, the CDR3 reads TGCGCCAGCAGTTCGGACAGGGGGAGGACTGAAGCTTTCTTT. The complete variable domain, with remaining parts taken from reference TRBV5-1 and TRBJ1-1, reads KAGVTQTPRYLIKTRGQQVTLSCSPISGHRSVSWYQQTPGQGLQFLFEYFSETQRNKGNFPGRFSGRQFSNSRSEMNVSTLELGDSALYLCASSSDRGRTEAFFGQGTRLTVV.

The gene calls are TRBV15 and TRBJ1-1; a possible D gene is TRBD1 (6 bases). The germline V and J ends were trimmed by 7 bases and 1 base, with 16 bases remaining between them. Germline loops: CDR1 LNHNV, CDR2 YYDKDF (reference sequence). The CDR3 sequence is 15 residues long. The CDR3 nucleotides are TGTGCCACCAAGTCGCCGGGGGCGGCGAACACTGAAGCTTTCTTT. Protein product: CATKSPGAANTEAFF.

The chain couples TRBV7-6 to TRBJ2-2; D possibly corresponds to TRBD2 (6 bases). This CDR3 contains 15 residues. Between the trimmed V and J ends, which lost 3 bases and 0 bases, there was a span of 8 bases. Germline V gives CDR1 SGHVS, CDR2 FNYEAQ. The CDR3 region has the DNA TGTGCCAGCAGCTTCGGCGGGACGAACACCGGGGAGCTGTTTTTT. It encodes CASSFGGTNTGELFF.

As for this clone: This sample also contains other DNA sequences that code for the same CDR3. This chain links TRBV5-1 with TRBJ2-7, with D hard to call. The CDR3 runs 12 residues. V dropped 1 base and J dropped 5 bases, with 7 bases sitting between them. The germline gives CDR1 SGHRS, CDR2 YFSETQ. This CDR3 reads CASSLFGDEQYF. In DNA, the CDR3 is TGCGCCAGCAGCTTGTTTGGAGACGAGCAGTACTTC.

This chain connects TRBV27 to TRBJ2-5; no clear D gene. Germline assignment: CDR1 MNHEY and CDR2 SMNVEV (reference sequence). V was clipped by 3 bases and J by 5 bases, with 10 bases between them. The CDR3 loop spans 13 amino acids. The CDR3 sequence: CASSFGAWETQYF. As DNA, the CDR3 is TGTGCCAGCAGTTTCGGAGCCTGGGAGACCCAGTACTTC.

This chain connects TRBV30 to TRBJ2-2, with D possibly matching TRBD2 (6 bases). Looked up from germline, CDR1 is GTSNPN and CDR2 is SVGIG (reference sequence). CDR3 length: 15 residues. With 0 bases removed from V and 5 bases from J, the gap between germline ends came to 13 bases. The CDR3 DNA follows: TGTGCCTGGAGTGTACCTGGGGGAGGAACCGGGGAGCTGTTTTTT. Translation gives CAWSVPGGGTGELFF.

The chain recombines TRBV19 with TRBJ2-1; D remains unclear. Deletions cut 7 bases from V and 4 bases from J, with 5 bases between. CDR3 length equals 11 residues. From germline, CDR1 is LNHDA and CDR2 SQIVND (reference sequence). The CDR3 DNA reads as TGTGCCAGTACAGAGTACAATGAGCAGTTCTTC. Translating it yields CASTEYNEQFF.

The CDR3 sequence: CASSYQGALGETQYF. DNA for the CDR3: TGCGCCAGCAGCTACCAGGGGGCGCTGGGAGAGACCCAGTACTTC. The V gene is TRBV5-1, the J gene TRBJ2-5, with 8 nucleotides matching TRBD1. This CDR3 comprises 15 residues. Looked up from germline, CDR1 is SGHRS and CDR2 is YFSETQ. Trimming took 3 bases from V and 4 from J; bases not matched to a gene: 8.

The chain has TRBV4-3 and TRBJ1-1, with 7 bases fitting TRBD1. There are 15 residues in the CDR3. Germline-derived CDR1 and CDR2 are LGHNA and YSLEER. Trimming cost V 1 base and J 8 bases; bases outside gene matches: 10. CDR3 residues: CASSQVQGLRLEAFF. The CDR3 region has the DNA TGCGCCAGCAGCCAAGTACAGGGGCTTCGACTAGAAGCTTTCTTT.

Only one count was recorded for this clone. The rearrangement joins TRBV11-2 to TRBJ2-1, with 7 positions matching TRBD2. The germline V gene encodes CDR1 SGHAT and CDR2 FQNNGV. Trimming took 2 bases from V and 0 from J; bases not matched to a gene: 7. This CDR3 contains 17 residues. The CDR3 region has the DNA TGTGCCAGCAGCTTACTCCCGGGACTAAGCTCCTACAATGAGCAGTTCTTC. It codes for CASSLLPGLSSYNEQFF.

The V gene is TRBV18, the J gene TRBJ2-5; D is perhaps TRBD1 (6 bases). The CDR3 is 15 residues long. V lost 1 base and J lost 2, with 11 bases in between. Germline assignment: CDR1 KGHSH and CDR2 LQKENI. The CDR3 loop reads CASSPRTVRQETQYF. The CDR3 DNA follows: TGTGCCAGCTCACCACGGACAGTGCGTCAAGAGACCCAGTACTTC.

This chain joins TRBV27 and TRBJ1-5, with TRBD1 matching 8 bases. This CDR3 is 15 amino acids long. Germline assignment: CDR1 MNHEY and CDR2 SMNVEV (reference sequence). J gave up 4 bases and V 8 bases, and 10 bases lay outside the gene matches. CDR3: CASAAIGTGNQPQHF. The CDR3 nucleotides are TGTGCCAGCGCTGCCATCGGGACAGGTAATCAGCCCCAGCATTTT.

The chain links TRBV28 to TRBJ2-5, with D maybe TRBD2 (6 bases). The V gene lost 4 bases and the J gene lost 5 bases, with 17 bases spanning the gap. The CDR3 runs 15 residues. Germline CDR1 MDHEN, CDR2 SYDVKM. Here the CDR3 DNA reads TGTGCCAGCAGTTCCCCCCCATCCGGGAGCGAGACCCAGTACTTC. Translated, it gives CASSSPPSGSETQYF. Combining the CDR3 with reference TRBV28 and TRBJ2-5 gives the whole variable domain DVKVTQSSRYLVKRTGEKVFLECVQDMDHENMFWYRQDPGLGLRLIYFSYDVKMKEKGDIPEGYSVSREKKERFSLILESASTNQTSMYLCASSSPPSGSETQYFGPGTRLLVL.

The genes are TRBV21-1 and TRBJ1-5. TRBV21-1 is shown as a pseudogene. CDR3 length: 14 residues. CDR3 residues: CASSKAGMRQPQHF. In DNA, the CDR3 is TGTGCCAGCAGCAAAGCAGGCATGAGGCAGCCCCAGCATTTT.

The chain is built from TRBV7-6 and TRBJ2-7, with 11 bases matching TRBD1. With V trimmed by 5 bases and J by 4 bases, 10 bases remained unmatched. The CDR3 is made up of 16 amino acids. Germline CDR1 and CDR2: SGHVS and FNYEAQ. The CDR3 is CASSALAGTGGYEQYF. The CDR3 nucleotides read TGTGCCAGCAGCGCCCTCGCGGGGACAGGGGGTTACGAGCAGTACTTC.

The chain is built from TRBV27 and TRBJ2-4; D gene uncertain. The CDR3 spans 14 residues. V was cut by 7 bases and J by 0 bases, with 10 bases left in between. Germline V CDR1 and CDR2: MNHEY, SMNVEV (reference sequence). In DNA form, the CDR3 reads TGTGCCAGCACCCAGTTAGGAGCCAAAAACATTCAGTACTTC. This codes for CASTQLGAKNIQYF.

This chain links TRBV15 with TRBJ2-1, with D perhaps TRBD2 (7 bases). The V end lost 7 bases, the J end lost 2 bases, and 18 bases lay between the germline ends. This CDR3 has 16 amino acids. Germline CDR1 LNHNV, CDR2 YYDKDF (reference sequence). CDR3 in DNA: TGTGCCACCAAGGGGGGCGGGAGAACCCCCTACAATGAGCAGTTCTTC. Translating gives CATKGGGRTPYNEQFF.

The rearrangement uses TRBV5-6 and TRBJ2-3; 9 positions agree with TRBD2. The CDR3 is 16 residues long. Trimming took 6 bases from V and 2 from J; bases not matched to a gene: 10. Germline CDR1 reads SGHDT; CDR2 reads YYEEEE. In DNA, the CDR3 is TGTGCCAGCACCATCCCACTAGCGGGCAACACAGATACGCAGTATTTT. This gives the protein CASTIPLAGNTDTQYF.

The gene calls are TRBV5-1 and TRBJ2-3; D uncertain. Germline V gene lookup returns CDR1 SGHRS and CDR2 YFSETQ. Trimming cost V 0 bases and J 0 bases, with 8 bases left between them. The CDR3 loop spans 15 amino acids. CDR3 nucleotides: TGCGCCAGCAGCTTGGTCCGACCCAGCACAGATACGCAGTATTTT. This gives the protein CASSLVRPSTDTQYF.

The chain joins TRBV11-2 to TRBJ2-3; TRBD2 might be the D (5 bases). Germline V gene data show CDR1 as SGHAT and CDR2 as FQNNGV. Trimming stripped 1 base from V and 2 bases from J, with 10 bases between. This CDR3 comprises 15 residues. In DNA, the CDR3 is TGTGCCAGCAGCTTAGGAGGAGCGGTCACAGATACGCAGTATTTT. It codes for CASSLGGAVTDTQYF.

This chain joins TRBV28 and TRBJ2-7; 8 positions match TRBD1. The CDR3 runs 13 residues. Unmatched junction bases numbered 5, after V lost 8 bases and J lost 2 bases. The germline gives CDR1 MDHEN, CDR2 SYDVKM. The CDR3: CASFGRGPYEQYF. For the CDR3, the DNA is TGTGCCAGCTTCGGCAGGGGGCCCTACGAGCAGTACTTC.

The chain links TRBV29-1 to TRBJ2-5; D gene ambiguous. Trimming stripped 3 bases from V and 4 bases from J, with 9 bases between. The germline gives CDR1 SQVTM, CDR2 ANQGSEA. The CDR3 has 12 amino acids. The DNA for the CDR3 is TGCAGCGTTGACCGGTCAGGAGAGACCCAGTACTTC. Its translation is CSVDRSGETQYF.